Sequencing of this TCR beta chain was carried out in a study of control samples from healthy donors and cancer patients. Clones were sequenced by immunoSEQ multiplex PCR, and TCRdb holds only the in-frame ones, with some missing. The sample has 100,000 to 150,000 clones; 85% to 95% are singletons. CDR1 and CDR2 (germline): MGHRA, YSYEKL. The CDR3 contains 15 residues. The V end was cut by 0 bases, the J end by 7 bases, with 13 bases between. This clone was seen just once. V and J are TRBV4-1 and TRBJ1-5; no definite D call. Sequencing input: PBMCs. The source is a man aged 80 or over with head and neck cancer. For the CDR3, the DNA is TGCGCCAGCAGCCAAGAAGGGAAAAGCAGCCAGCCCCAGCATTTT. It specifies CASSQEGKSSQPQHF.